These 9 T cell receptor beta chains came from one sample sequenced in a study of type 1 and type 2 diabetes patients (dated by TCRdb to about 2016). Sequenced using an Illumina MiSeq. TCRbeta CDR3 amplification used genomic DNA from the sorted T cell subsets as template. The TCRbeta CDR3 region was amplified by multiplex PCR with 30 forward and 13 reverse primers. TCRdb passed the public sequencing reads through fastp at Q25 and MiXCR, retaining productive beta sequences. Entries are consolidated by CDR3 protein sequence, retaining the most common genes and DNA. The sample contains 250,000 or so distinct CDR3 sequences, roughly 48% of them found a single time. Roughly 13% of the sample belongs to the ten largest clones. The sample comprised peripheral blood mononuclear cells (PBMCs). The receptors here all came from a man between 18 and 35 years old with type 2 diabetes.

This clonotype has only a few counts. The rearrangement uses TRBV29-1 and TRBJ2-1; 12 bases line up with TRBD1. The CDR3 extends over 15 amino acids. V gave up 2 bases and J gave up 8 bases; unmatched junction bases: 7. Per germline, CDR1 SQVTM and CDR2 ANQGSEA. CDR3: CSVEPGQGAVDEQFF. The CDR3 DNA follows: TGCAGCGTTGAACCGGGACAGGGGGCGGTGGATGAGCAGTTCTTC.

Here the CDR3 reads CATSEGQPGELFF. The CDR3 bases are TGTGCCACCAGTGAGGGCCAACCTGGGGAGCTGTTTTTT. This rearrangement joins TRBV24-1 to TRBJ2-2; no clear D. Germline loops: CDR1 KGHDR, CDR2 SFDVKD. This CDR3 comprises 13 residues. Trimming cost V 4 bases and J 8 bases, with 10 bases left between them.

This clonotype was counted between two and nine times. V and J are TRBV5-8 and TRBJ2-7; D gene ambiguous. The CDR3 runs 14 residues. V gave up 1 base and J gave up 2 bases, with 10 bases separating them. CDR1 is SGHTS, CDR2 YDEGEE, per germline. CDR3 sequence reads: CASSLSYKAYEQYF. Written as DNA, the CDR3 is TGTGCCAGCAGCTTGTCCTACAAAGCCTACGAGCAGTACTTC.

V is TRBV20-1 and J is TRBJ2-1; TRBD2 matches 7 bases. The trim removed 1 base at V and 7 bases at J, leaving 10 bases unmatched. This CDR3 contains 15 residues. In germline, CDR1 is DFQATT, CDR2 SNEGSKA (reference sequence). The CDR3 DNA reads TGCAGTGCTAGAGTACTGGCGGGAGTCGGGAATGAGCAGTTCTTC. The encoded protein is CSARVLAGVGNEQFF.

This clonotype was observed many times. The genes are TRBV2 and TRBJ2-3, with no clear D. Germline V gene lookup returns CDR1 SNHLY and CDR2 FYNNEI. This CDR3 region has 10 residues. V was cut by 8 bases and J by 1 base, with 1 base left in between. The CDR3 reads CASRTDTQYF. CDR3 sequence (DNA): TGTGCCAGCCGCACAGATACGCAGTATTTT. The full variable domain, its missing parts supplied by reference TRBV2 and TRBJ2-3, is EPEVTQTPSHQVTQMGQEVILRCVPISNHLYFYWYRQILGQKVEFLVSFYNNEISEKSEIFDDQFSVERPDGSNFTLKIRSTKLEDSAMYFCASRTDTQYFGPGTRLTVL.

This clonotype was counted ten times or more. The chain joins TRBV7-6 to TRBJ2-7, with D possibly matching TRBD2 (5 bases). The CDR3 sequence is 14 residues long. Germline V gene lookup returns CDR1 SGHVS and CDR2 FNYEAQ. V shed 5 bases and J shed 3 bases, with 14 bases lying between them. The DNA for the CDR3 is TGTGCCAGCAGCCCTGCTATAGGAGGCTACGAGCAGTACTTC. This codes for CASSPAIGGYEQYF.

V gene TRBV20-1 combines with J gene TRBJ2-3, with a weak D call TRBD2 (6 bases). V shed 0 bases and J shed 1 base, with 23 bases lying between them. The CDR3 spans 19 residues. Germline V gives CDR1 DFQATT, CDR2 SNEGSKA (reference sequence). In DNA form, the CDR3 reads TGCAGTGCTAGAGATATTGGGACCCGGTGGGCTAGCGGCACAGATACGCAGTATTTT. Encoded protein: CSARDIGTRWASGTDTQYF.

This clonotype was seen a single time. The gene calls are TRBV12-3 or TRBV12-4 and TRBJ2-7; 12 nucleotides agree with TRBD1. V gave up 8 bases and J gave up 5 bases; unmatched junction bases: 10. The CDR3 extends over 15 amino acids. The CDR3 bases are TGTGCCAGCGGCAACCGGGACAGGGGGCTTCACGAGCAGTACTTC. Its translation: CASGNRDRGLHEQYF.

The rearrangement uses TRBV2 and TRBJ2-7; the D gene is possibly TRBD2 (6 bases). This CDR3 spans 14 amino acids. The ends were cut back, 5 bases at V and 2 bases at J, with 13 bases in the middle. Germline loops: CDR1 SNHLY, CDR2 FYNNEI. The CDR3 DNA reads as TGTGCCAGCAGTAAACTAGGGAGGACCTACGAGCAGTACTTC. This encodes CASSKLGRTYEQYF.